This T cell receptor (beta chain) is from a study of pediatric ulcerative colitis. Worth noting for this clone: No antigen is known for it.

Controls had normal endoscopy and no IBD diagnosis within a year. Measured with immunoSEQ multiplex PCR; TCRdb has only the in-frame clones, and not every one. The sample lists roughly 60,000 clones, about 90% occurring once. This CDR3 is 15 amino acids long. The germline V gene encodes CDR1 KGHSH and CDR2 LQKENI. With 3 bases removed from V and 7 bases from J, the gap between germline ends came to 19 bases. Findings and caveats of the study: Total lymphocyte DNA, not sorted subsets, was the template. Acute severe colitis showed lower rectal diversity from clonal expansions.

Sequencing used blood. The chain couples TRBV18 to TRBJ2-7; possibly TRBD1 for D (6 bases). This TCR came from a boy under 18 who was a control in a study of pediatric ulcerative colitis. The CDR3 here is CASSPGTRSIREQYF. Written as DNA, the CDR3 is TGTGCCAGCTCACCCGGGACACGGTCGATAAGGGAGCAGTACTTC.